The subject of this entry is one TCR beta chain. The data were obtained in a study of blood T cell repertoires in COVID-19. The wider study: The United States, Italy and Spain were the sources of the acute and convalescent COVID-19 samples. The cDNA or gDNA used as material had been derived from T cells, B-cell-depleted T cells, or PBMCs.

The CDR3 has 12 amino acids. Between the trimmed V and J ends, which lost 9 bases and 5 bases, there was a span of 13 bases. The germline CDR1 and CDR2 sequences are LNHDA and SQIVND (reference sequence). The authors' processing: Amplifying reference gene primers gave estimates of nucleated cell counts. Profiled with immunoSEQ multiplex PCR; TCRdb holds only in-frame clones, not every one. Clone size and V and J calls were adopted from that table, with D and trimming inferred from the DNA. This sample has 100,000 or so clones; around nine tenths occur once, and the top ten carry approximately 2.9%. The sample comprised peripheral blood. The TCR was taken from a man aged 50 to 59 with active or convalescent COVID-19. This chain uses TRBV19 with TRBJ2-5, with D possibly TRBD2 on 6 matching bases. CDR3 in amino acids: CARRGGTETQYF. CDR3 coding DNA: TGTGCCAGAAGGGGAGGTACTGAGACCCAGTACTTC.